This T cell receptor (beta chain) was retrieved from a study of blood T cell repertoires in COVID-19. Study at large: The United States, Italy and Spain supplied acute and convalescent COVID-19 samples. PBMCs, B-cell-depleted T cells, or T cells provided the cDNA or gDNA that made up the material.

The sample holds one count of this clone. As originally analysed: From reference gene primer amplification, estimates of nucleated cell counts were derived. Measured with immunoSEQ multiplex PCR; TCRdb has only the in-frame clones, and not every one. D and trimming come from the DNA, and the V and J calls and clone size come from that table. The data show about 230,000 clones, over 80% seen once. Germline V CDR1 and CDR2: LNHNV, YYDKDF (reference sequence). The CDR3 spans 15 residues. Unmatched junction bases numbered 3, after V lost 2 bases and J lost 0 bases. Material: peripheral blood. This chain links TRBV15 with TRBJ1-2; 7 bases map to TRBD1. The clonotype originates from a man in his forties or fifties with acute or convalescent COVID-19. The CDR3 region is CATSRPTGSNYGYTF. CDR3 nucleotide sequence: TGTGCCACCAGCAGACCGACAGGGTCTAACTATGGCTACACCTTC.